These T cell receptor beta chains were read from a single sample in a study of blood T cell repertoires in COVID-19. TCRdb's copy holds only in-frame clones and misses some; the assay was immunoSEQ multiplex PCR. The sample has approximately 70,000 clones, 75% to 90% seen once. Sequenced: peripheral blood. These receptors were obtained from a man aged 65 to 85 who had recovered from COVID-19. CDR3s include the opening cysteine and the closing phenylalanine or tryptophan. Fields, in order: clone size, D gene, V gene, J gene, CDR3 protein, CDR3 DNA. D genes are given only for firm matches. For some rows the clone size is stated as once, few or many, or as a class when expanded; others skip it.

>.|TRBD2|TRBV7-2|TRBJ2-2
CASSLGALAGVNTGELFF
TGTGCCAGCAGCTTAGGGGCACTAGCGGGAGTGAACACCGGGGAGCTGTTTTTT
>.|.|TRBV5-1|TRBJ2-3
CASNMDSPSTDTQYF
TGCGCCAGCAACATGGACTCTCCTAGCACAGATACGCAGTATTTT
>.|.|TRBV3-1/TRBV3-2|TRBJ1-5
CASSPGRGSQPQHF
TGTGCCAGCAGCCCTGGACGGGGGTCGCAGCCCCAGCATTTT
>.|TRBD2|TRBV12-5|TRBJ2-1
CASGLGQIAGGPHEQFF
TGTGCTAGTGGTTTGGGCCAAATAGCGGGGGGGCCGCATGAGCAGTTCTTC
>.|TRBD1|TRBV7-8|TRBJ1-3
CASSPIQGSGNTIYF
TGTGCCAGCAGCCCGATACAGGGGTCTGGAAACACCATATATTTT
>.|.|TRBV30|TRBJ1-5
CAWSRKGDQPQHF
TGTGCCTGGAGTCGGAAGGGAGATCAGCCCCAGCATTTT
>.|TRBD1|TRBV5-6|TRBJ1-2
CASSSNRGGYTF
TGTGCCAGCAGCTCTAACAGGGGTGGCTACACCTTC
>few|TRBD1|TRBV18|TRBJ2-5
CASSLSGQGVETQYF
TGTGCCAGCTCACTATCTGGACAGGGAGTAGAGACCCAGTACTTC
>.|TRBD1|TRBV28|TRBJ2-5
CASSLGTGSVETQYF
TGTGCCAGCAGTTTGGGGACAGGGTCTGTAGAGACCCAGTACTTC
>.|.|TRBV28|TRBJ2-2
CASSHLSQTGTGELFF
TGTGCCAGCAGCCACTTAAGTCAAACGGGGACCGGGGAGCTGTTTTTT
>few|.|TRBV4-3|TRBJ2-7
CASSQDLRGGYEQYF
TGCGCCAGCAGCCAAGATTTGAGGGGGGGCTACGAGCAGTACTTC
>.|TRBD2|TRBV7-9|TRBJ2-3
CASSIGTSATSTDTQYF
TGTGCCAGCAGCATCGGTACTAGCGCAACTAGCACAGATACGCAGTATTTT
>.|TRBD1|TRBV11-2|TRBJ1-1
CASSRDRGLSEAFF
TGTGCCAGCAGCCGGGACAGGGGGCTTTCTGAAGCTTTCTTT
>hyperexpanded|.|TRBV11-3|TRBJ1-4
CASSLTSGDEKLFF
TGTGCCAGCAGCTTGACGTCAGGGGATGAAAAACTGTTTTTT
>.|.|TRBV19|TRBJ2-7
CASSTADGGEQYF
TGTGCCAGTAGTACCGCGGACGGAGGAGAGCAGTACTTC
>.|TRBD1|TRBV19|TRBJ2-1
CASSMNHVGQGAVGEQFF
TGTGCCAGTAGTATGAATCACGTCGGACAGGGGGCGGTAGGTGAGCAGTTCTTC
>.|TRBD2|TRBV9|TRBJ2-2
CASSATSGGWRELFF
TGTGCCAGCAGCGCAACTAGCGGGGGGTGGAGGGAGCTGTTTTTT
>.|TRBD1|TRBV15|TRBJ2-2
CATSPRGQGTGELFF
TGTGCCACCAGCCCCCGAGGACAGGGAACCGGGGAGCTGTTTTTT
>.|.|TRBV21-1|TRBJ2-7
CASSKAKGIHEQYF
TGTGCCAGCAGCAAAGCAAAGGGGATCCACGAGCAGTACTTC
>.|TRBD2|TRBV7-2|TRBJ2-6
CASSPLLAGASSGANVLTF
TGTGCCAGCAGTCCCCTCCTAGCGGGGGCCTCCTCTGGGGCCAACGTCCTGACTTTC
>.|TRBD1|TRBV7-2|TRBJ2-1
CASSVRQGASYNEQFF
TGTGCCAGCAGCGTTCGACAGGGGGCCTCCTACAATGAGCAGTTCTTC
>.|.|TRBV28|TRBJ2-7
CASRDGVNPYEQYF
TGTGCCAGCAGGGACGGGGTTAACCCCTACGAGCAGTACTTC
>.|.|TRBV28|TRBJ2-7
CASSLLGVPSYEQYF
TGTGCCAGCAGTTTATTGGGAGTGCCATCCTACGAGCAGTACTTC
>.|.|TRBV10-3|TRBJ2-7
CAISEPGTSRYEQYF
TGTGCCATCAGTGAGCCCGGGACAAGCCGCTACGAGCAGTACTTC
>.|TRBD2|TRBV4-2|TRBJ2-3
CASSQDESGGASDTQYF
TGTGCCAGCAGCCAAGATGAAAGCGGGGGGGCGTCAGATACGCAGTATTTT
>once|TRBD2|TRBV18|TRBJ2-3
CASSPGTSVSTDTQYF
TGTGCCAGCTCACCAGGGACTAGCGTTAGCACAGATACGCAGTATTTT
>.|TRBD1|TRBV7-6|TRBJ2-7
CASSIGTGVYEQYF
TGTGCCAGCAGCATAGGGACAGGAGTATACGAGCAGTACTTC
>.|.|TRBV9|TRBJ1-3
CASSVATDSSIAGNTIYF
TGTGCCAGCAGCGTAGCTACGGACAGCTCGATAGCTGGAAACACCATATATTTT
>medium-sized|.|TRBV3-1/TRBV3-2|TRBJ1-1
CASSQERAEAFF
TGTGCCAGCAGCCAGGAGAGGGCTGAAGCTTTCTTT
>.|TRBD1|TRBV9|TRBJ1-6
CASSAPDRGNSPLHF
TGTGCCAGCAGCGCTCCGGACAGGGGAAATTCACCCCTCCACTTT
>.|.|TRBV9|TRBJ1-3
CASSAVGRVSSISGNTIYF
TGTGCCAGCAGCGCCGTTGGGAGGGTCAGCTCGATCTCTGGAAACACCATATATTTT
>.|.|TRBV6-6|TRBJ2-3
CASSQPGDTQYF
TGTGCCAGCAGTCAGCCAGGGGATACGCAGTATTTT
>.|TRBD1|TRBV27|TRBJ1-1
CASSSGQGILTEAFF
TGTGCCAGCAGTTCGGGACAGGGAATCCTCACTGAAGCTTTCTTT
>.|TRBD1|TRBV3-1/TRBV3-2|TRBJ2-5
CASSQGTGQETQYF
TGTGCCAGCAGCCAAGGGACAGGCCAAGAGACCCAGTACTTC
>once|.|TRBV11-2|TRBJ2-3
CASSLGAVVGAGVIDTQYF
TGTGCCAGCAGCTTAGGTGCGGTGGTTGGGGCAGGGGTCATCGATACGCAGTATTTT